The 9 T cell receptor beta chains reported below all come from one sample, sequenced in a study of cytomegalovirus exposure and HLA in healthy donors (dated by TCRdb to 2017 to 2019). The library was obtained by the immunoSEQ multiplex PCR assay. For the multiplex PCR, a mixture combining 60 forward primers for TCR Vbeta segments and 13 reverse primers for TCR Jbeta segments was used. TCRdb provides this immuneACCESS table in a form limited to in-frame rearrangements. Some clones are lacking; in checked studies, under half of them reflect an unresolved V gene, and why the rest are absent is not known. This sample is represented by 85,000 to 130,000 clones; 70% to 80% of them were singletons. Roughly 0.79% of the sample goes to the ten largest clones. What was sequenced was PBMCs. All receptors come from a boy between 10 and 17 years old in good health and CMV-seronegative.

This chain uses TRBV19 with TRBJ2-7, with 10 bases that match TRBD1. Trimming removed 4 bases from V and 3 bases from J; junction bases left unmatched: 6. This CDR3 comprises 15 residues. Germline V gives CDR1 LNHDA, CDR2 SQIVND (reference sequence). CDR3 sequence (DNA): TGTGCCAGTAGTACGACAGGGGGCAGTCGCTACGAGCAGTACTTC. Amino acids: CASSTTGGSRYEQYF.

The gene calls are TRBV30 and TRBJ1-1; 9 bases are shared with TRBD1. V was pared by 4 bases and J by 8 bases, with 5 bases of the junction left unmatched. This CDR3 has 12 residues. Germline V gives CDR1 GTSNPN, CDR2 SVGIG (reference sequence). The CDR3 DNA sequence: TGTGCCTGGACTACAGGGGGCGCCGAAGCTTTCTTT. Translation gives CAWTTGGAEAFF.

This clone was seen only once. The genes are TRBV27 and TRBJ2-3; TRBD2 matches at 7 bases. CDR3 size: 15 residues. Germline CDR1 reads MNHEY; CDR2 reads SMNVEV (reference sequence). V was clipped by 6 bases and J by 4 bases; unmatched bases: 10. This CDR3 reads CASRRYSAGSDTQYF. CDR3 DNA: TGTGCCAGCAGACGATACTCAGCGGGGTCAGATACGCAGTATTTT.

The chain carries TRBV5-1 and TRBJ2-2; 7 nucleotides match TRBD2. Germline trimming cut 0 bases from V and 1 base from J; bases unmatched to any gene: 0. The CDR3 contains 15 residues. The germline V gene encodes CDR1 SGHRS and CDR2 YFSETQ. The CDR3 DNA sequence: TGCGCCAGCAGCTTGGCGGGAGGGAACACCGGGGAGCTGTTTTTT. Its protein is CASSLAGGNTGELFF.

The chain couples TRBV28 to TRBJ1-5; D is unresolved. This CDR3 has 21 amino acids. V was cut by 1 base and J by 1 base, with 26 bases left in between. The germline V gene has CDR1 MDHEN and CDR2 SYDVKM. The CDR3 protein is CASSLLEFGQIDGASNQPQHF. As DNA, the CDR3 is TGTGCCAGCAGTTTATTAGAATTTGGGCAGATTGATGGTGCGAGCAATCAGCCCCAGCATTTT.

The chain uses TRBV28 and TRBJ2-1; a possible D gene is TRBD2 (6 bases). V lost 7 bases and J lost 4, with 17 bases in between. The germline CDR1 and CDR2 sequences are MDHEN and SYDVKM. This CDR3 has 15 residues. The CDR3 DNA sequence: TGTGCCAGCAAGGTGGGGGGTTCAAGTTACAATGAGCAGTTCTTC. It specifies CASKVGGSSYNEQFF.

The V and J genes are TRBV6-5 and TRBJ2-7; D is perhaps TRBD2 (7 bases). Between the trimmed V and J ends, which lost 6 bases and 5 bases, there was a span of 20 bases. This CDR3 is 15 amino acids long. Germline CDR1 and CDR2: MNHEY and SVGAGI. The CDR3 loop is CASRPIGGARNEQYF. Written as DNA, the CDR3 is TGTGCCAGCAGGCCCATAGGGGGGGCGCGAAACGAGCAGTACTTC.

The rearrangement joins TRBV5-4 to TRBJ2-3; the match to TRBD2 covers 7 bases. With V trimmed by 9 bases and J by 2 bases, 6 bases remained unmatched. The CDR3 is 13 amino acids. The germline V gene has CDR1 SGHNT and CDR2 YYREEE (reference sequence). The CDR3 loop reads CATSRDYTDTQYF. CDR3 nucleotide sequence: TGTGCCACCTCCCGGGACTACACAGATACGCAGTATTTT.

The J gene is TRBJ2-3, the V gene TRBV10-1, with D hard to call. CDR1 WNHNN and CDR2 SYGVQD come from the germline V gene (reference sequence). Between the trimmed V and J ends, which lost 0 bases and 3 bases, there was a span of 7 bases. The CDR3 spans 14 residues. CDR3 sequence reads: CASSESEVTDTQYF. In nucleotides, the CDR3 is TGCGCCAGCAGTGAGTCAGAGGTAACAGATACGCAGTATTTT.